This T cell receptor beta chain originates from a study of molecular identifiers for immune sequencing clone quantification. About the research overall: Five portions were made in replicates from RNA of roughly 18,000 or 92,000 naive CD8 cells, and four underwent sequencing.

Sorting captured naive CD8 T cells as CD8+CD4-CCR7+CD45RA+. In preparing bulk TCR libraries, previously described methods and listed TCR primers were used. TCRdb processed the PCR reads anew with MiXCR; each CDR3 protein has one entry. The sample contains approximately 97,000 distinct CDR3 sequences, roughly 24% of which appear only once. This CDR3 spans 14 amino acids. In germline, CDR1 is SGHTA, CDR2 FQGNSA. Remarks on this clonotype: One junction end does not reproduce the germline sequence, and a read error may be involved.

This sequence originates from a human donor in good health. Some libraries in this study had Jurkat cell RNA spiked in. The chain combines TRBV7-2 with TRBJ2-7, with 12 nucleotides matching TRBD2. The specimen was naive CD8+ T cells from blood, with Jurkat cell RNA spiked in. Subset: FACS-sorted CD8+CD4-CCR7+CD45RA+ naive T cells. The CDR3 is CASSLTSGGSERYF. Written as DNA, the CDR3 is TGTGCCAGCAGCTTGACTAGCGGGGGTTCCGAGCGGTACTTC.